The present T cell receptor beta chain was sequenced within a study of T cell repertoires in cytomegalovirus infection. Comments on this clonotype: Its antigen is not identified.

Each CDR3 protein gets one entry after TCRdb re-called the reads with MiXCR. Here the sample spans approximately 910,000 distinct CDR3 sequences, roughly 30% being singletons. The CDR3 is 14 amino acids. V was clipped by 5 bases and J by 3 bases; unmatched bases: 5. Germline V gene lookup returns CDR1 SEHNR and CDR2 FQNEAQ (reference sequence). The source is a human donor in good health (CMV status not recorded). Some clones in this sample may be carry-over from other donors' samples. The J gene is TRBJ1-1, the V gene TRBV7-9, with TRBD1 identical over 8 bases. The specimen comprised cultured CD8+ T cells from PBMCs, sampled from culture after CMV antigen stimulation. The CDR3 DNA follows: TGTGCCAGCAGCGTCCGGACAGGGTACACTGAAGCTTTCTTT. Its translation is CASSVRTGYTEAFF.